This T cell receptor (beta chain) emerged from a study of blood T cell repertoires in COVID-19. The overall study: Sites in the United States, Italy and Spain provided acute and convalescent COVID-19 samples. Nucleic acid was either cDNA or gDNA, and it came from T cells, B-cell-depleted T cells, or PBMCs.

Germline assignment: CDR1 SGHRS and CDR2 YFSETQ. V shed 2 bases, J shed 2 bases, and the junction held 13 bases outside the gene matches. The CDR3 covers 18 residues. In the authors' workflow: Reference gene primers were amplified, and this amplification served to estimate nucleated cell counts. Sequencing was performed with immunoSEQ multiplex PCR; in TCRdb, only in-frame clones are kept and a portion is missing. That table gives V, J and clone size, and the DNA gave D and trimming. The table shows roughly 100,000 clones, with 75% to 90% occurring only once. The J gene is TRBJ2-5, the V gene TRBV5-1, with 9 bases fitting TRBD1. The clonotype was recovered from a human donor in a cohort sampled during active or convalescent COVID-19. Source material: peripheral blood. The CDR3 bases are TGCGCCAGCAGCTTCGCCAGGCGGGACAGGGCGGGGCAAGAGACCCAGTACTTC. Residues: CASSFARRDRAGQETQYF. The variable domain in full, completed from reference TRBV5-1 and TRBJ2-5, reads KAGVTQTPRYLIKTRGQQVTLSCSPISGHRSVSWYQQTPGQGLQFLFEYFSETQRNKGNFPGRFSGRQFSNSRSEMNVSTLELGDSALYLCASSFARRDRAGQETQYFGPGTRLLVL.